This T cell receptor beta chain was sequenced during a study of post-analysis software for immune sequencing data. Points from the study as a whole: Those with multiple sclerosis, the patient group, showed significantly lower normalized Chao1 diversity than controls. By F measure, strong co-clustering occurred among samples prepared in the same batch.

Comment on this clonotype: Its cognate antigen is unknown. One base away lies a much larger clone, so this may be a sequencing read error.

TCR beta cDNA libraries had unique molecular identifiers. TCRdb redid the calling of the PCR reads with MiXCR, one entry per CDR3 protein. This repertoire shows hundreds of thousands of distinct CDR3 sequences, approximately 60% found once; its top ten account for about 11%. Sequences were obtained from blood. The receptor's source is a girl aged 2-10 years with multiple sclerosis.

The DNA for the CDR3 is TGCAGTGCTGCCCCAGAGGCCGACAATGAGCAGTTCTTC. Its translation is CSAAPEADNEQFF. This chain uses TRBV20-1 with TRBJ2-1; no firm D call. CDR1 is DFQATT and CDR2 is SNEGSKA in the germline V gene (reference sequence). The length of the CDR3 is 13 residues. The V gene lost 5 bases and the J gene lost 5 bases, with 13 bases spanning the gap.